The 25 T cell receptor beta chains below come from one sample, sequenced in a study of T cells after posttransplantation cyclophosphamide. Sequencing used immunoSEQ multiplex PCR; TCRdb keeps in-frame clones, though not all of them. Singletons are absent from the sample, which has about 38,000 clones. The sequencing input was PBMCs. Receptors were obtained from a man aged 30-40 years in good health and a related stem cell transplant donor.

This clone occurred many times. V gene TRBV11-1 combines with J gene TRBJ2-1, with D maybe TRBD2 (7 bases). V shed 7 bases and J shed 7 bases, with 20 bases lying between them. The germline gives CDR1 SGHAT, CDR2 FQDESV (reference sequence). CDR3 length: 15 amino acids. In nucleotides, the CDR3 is TGTGCCAGCACCAGGGGATTCGGGGGGCCAAATGAGCAGTTCTTC. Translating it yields CASTRGFGGPNEQFF.

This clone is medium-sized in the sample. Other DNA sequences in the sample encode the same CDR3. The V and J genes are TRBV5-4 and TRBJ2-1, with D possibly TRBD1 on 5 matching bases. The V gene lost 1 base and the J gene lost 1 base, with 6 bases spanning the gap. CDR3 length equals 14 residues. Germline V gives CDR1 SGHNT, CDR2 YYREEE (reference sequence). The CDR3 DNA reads TGTGCCAGCAGCTTGAGGGGTTCCTACAATGAGCAGTTCTTC. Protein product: CASSLRGSYNEQFF.

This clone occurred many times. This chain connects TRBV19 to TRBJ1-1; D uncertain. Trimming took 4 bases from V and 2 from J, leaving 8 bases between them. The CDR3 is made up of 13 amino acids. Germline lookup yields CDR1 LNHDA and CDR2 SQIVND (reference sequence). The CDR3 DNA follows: TGTGCCAGTAGTACGGGTCCTAACACTGAAGCTTTCTTT. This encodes CASSTGPNTEAFF.

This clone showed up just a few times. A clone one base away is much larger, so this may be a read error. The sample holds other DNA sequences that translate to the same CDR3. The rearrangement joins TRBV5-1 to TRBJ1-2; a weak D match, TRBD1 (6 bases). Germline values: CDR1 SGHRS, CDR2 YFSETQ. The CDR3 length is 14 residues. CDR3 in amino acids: CASSLHSGDYGYTF. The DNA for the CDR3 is TGCGCCAGCAGCTTGCACTCAGGGGACTATGGCTACACTTTC.

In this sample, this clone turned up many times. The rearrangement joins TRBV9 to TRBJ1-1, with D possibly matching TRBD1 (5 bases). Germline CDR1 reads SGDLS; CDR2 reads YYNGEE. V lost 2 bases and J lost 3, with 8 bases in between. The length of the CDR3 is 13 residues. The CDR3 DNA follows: TGTGCCAGCAGCGTCGGACATGACACTGAAGCTTTCTTT. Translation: CASSVGHDTEAFF.

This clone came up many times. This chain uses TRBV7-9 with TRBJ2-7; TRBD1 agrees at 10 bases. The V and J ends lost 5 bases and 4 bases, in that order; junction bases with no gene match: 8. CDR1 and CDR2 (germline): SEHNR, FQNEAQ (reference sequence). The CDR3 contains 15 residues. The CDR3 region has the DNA TGTGCCAGCAGCAAAGTGCGGACAGGGGGGTACGAGCAGTACTTC. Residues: CASSKVRTGGYEQYF.

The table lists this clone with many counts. CDR3 nucleotides: TGTGCCAGCAGCCCTTGGACAGGGTCGGGAAACACCATATATTTT. Protein: CASSPWTGSGNTIYF. The V and J genes are TRBV2 and TRBJ1-3; 8 bases map to TRBD1. J lost 4 bases, V lost 6 bases, and 8 bases had no gene match. This CDR3 region has 15 residues. Germline V gene data show CDR1 as SNHLY and CDR2 as FYNNEI.

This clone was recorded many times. The CDR3 sequence is CASSGAAEGEQYF. In nucleotides, the CDR3 is TGTGCCAGCAGTGGGGCCGCCGAGGGGGAGCAGTACTTC. The chain links TRBV12-3 or TRBV12-4 to TRBJ2-7, with D perhaps given as TRBD1 or TRBD2 (5 bases each). The CDR3 is made up of 13 amino acids. Trimming shortened V by 5 bases and J by 7 bases, and 15 bases separated the two germline ends.

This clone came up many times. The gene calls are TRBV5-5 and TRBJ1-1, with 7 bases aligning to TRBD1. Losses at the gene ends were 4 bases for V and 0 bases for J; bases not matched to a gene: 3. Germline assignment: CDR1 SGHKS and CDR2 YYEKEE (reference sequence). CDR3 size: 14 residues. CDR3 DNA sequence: TGTGCCAGCAGCCCGGGACAGATGAACACTGAAGCTTTCTTT. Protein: CASSPGQMNTEAFF.

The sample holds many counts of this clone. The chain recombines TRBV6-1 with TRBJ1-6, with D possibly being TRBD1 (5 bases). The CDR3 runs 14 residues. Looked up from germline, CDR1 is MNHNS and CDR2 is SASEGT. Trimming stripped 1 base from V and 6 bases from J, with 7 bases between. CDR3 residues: CASSEGQGNSPLHF. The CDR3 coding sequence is TGTGCCAGCAGTGAAGGCCAGGGTAATTCACCCCTCCACTTT.

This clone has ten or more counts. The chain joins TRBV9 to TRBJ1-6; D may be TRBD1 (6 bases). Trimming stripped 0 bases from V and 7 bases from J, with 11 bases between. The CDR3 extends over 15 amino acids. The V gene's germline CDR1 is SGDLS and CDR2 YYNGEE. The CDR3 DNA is TGTGCCAGCAGCGTAGATGGGACACCAAATTCACCCCTCCACTTT. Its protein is CASSVDGTPNSPLHF.

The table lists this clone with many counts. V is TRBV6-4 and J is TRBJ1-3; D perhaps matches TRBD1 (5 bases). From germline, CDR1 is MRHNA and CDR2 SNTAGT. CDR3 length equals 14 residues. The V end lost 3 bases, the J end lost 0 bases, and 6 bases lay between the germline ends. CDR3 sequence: CASSEDISGNTIYF. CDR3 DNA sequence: TGTGCCAGCAGTGAGGACATCTCTGGAAACACCATATATTTT.

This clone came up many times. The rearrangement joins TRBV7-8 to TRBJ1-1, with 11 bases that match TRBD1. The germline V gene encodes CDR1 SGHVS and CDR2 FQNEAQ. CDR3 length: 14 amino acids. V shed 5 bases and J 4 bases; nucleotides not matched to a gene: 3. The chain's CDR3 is CASSPGTGGTEAFF. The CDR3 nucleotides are TGTGCCAGCAGCCCCGGGACAGGGGGCACTGAAGCTTTCTTT.

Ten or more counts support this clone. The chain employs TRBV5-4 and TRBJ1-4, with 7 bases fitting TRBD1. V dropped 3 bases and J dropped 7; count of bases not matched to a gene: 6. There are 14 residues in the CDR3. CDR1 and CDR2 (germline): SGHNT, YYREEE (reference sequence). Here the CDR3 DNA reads TGTGCCAGCAGCTCACAGGGGTTGGGTGAAAAACTGTTTTTT. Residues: CASSSQGLGEKLFF.

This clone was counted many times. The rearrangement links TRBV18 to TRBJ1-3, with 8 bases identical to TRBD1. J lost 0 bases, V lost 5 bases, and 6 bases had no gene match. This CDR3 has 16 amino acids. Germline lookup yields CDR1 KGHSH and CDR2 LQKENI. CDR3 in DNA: TGTGCCAGCTCAAATGGACAGGGAAGCTCTGGAAACACCATATATTTT. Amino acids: CASSNGQGSSGNTIYF.

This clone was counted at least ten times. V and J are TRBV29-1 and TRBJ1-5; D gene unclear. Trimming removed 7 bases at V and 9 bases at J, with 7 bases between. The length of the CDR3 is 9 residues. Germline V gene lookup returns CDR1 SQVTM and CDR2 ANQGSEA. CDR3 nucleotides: TGCAGCGGTGATCGGCCCCAGCATTTT. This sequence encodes CSGDRPQHF.

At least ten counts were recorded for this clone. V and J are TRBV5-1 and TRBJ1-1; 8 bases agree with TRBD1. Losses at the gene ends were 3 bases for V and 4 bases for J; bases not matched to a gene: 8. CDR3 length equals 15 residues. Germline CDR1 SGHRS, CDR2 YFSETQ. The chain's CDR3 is CASSSGHRGSTEAFF. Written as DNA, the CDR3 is TGCGCCAGCAGCTCGGGACACAGGGGGAGCACTGAAGCTTTCTTT.

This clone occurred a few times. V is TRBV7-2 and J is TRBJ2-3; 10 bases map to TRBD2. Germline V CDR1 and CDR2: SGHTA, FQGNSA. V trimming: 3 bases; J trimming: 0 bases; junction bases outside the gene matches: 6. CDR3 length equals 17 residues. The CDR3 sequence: CASSFPSGGLSTDTQYF. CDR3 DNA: TGTGCCAGCAGCTTCCCTAGCGGGGGCCTTAGCACAGATACGCAGTATTTT.

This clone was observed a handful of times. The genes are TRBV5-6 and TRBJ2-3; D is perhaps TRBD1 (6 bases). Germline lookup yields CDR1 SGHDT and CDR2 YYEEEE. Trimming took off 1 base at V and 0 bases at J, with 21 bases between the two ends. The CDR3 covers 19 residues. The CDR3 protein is CASSLLQGIPLGSTDTQYF. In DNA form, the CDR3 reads TGTGCCAGCAGCTTGTTACAGGGCATACCTCTCGGGAGCACAGATACGCAGTATTTT.

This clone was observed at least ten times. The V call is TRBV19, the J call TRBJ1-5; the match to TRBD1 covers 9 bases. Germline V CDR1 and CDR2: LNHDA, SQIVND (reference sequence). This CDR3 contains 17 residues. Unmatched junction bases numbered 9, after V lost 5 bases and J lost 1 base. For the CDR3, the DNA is TGTGCCAGTAGTCCCACGGGACAGGGAGGAAGCAATCAGCCCCAGCATTTT. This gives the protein CASSPTGQGGSNQPQHF.

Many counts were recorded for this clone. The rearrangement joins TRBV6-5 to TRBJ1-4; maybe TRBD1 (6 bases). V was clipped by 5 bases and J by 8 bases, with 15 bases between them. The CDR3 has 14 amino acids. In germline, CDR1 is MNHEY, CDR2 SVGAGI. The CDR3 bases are TGTGCCAGCAGTGCAACACAGGGCGGCGAAAAACTGTTTTTT. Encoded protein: CASSATQGGEKLFF.

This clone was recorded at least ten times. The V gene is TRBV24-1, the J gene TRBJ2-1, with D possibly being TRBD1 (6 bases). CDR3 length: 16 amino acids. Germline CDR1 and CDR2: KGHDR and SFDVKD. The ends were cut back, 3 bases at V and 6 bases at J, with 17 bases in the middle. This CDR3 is CATSDRRGGSGNEQFF. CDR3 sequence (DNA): TGTGCCACCAGTGATCGCAGGGGCGGTTCAGGCAATGAGCAGTTCTTC.

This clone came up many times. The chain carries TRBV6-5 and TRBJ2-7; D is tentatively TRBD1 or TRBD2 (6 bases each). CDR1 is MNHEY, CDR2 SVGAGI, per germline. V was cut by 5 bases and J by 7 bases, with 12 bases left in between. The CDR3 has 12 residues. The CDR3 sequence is CASSGTGREQYF. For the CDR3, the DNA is TGTGCCAGCAGTGGTACAGGGAGGGAGCAGTACTTC.

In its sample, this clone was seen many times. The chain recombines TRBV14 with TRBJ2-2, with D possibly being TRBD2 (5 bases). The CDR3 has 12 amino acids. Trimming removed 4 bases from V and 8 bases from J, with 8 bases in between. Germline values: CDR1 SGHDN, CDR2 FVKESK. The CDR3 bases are TGTGCCAGCAGCCCACGGGGTGGGGAGCTGTTTTTT. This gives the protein CASSPRGGELFF.

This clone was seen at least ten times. CDR3 nucleotide sequence: TGTGCCAGCAGCTCACCATGGACAGGGACTATGAGCTACACCTTC. Its protein product is CASSSPWTGTMSYTF. This chain links TRBV5-4 with TRBJ1-2; TRBD1 matches 8 bases. V shed 3 bases and J 9 bases; nucleotides not matched to a gene: 13. CDR1 and CDR2 from the germline V gene are SGHNT and YYREEE (reference sequence). CDR3 size: 15 residues.